The 19 T cell receptor beta chains presented below share a single source sample, sequenced in a study of blood T cells in healthy people across ages. Combining a sample-barcoded 5' primer with a J-beta primer mix, a second PCR ran for roughly 7 to 11 cycles. TCRdb itself ran the 5' RACE reads through MiXCR, one entry per CDR3 protein. Of approximately 810,000 distinct CDR3 sequences detected, 36% appear once; the ten largest clones hold 10% to 15%. The specimen sequenced was blood. The receptors come from a man between 18 and 29 years old in good health.

The gene calls are TRBV25-1 and TRBJ2-5, with unresolved D. Germline-derived CDR1 and CDR2 are MGHDK and SYGVNS. This CDR3 spans 14 amino acids. Between the trimmed V and J ends, which lost 0 bases and 5 bases, there was a span of 10 bases. CDR3 protein: CASSEYSQWETQYF. DNA of the CDR3: TGTGCCAGCAGTGAATACTCTCAATGGGAGACCCAGTACTTC.

Only a few counts were recorded for this clonotype. The gene calls are TRBV10-3 and TRBJ2-6; 10 nucleotides align to TRBD1. From germline, CDR1 is ENHRY and CDR2 SYGVKD. CDR3 length: 18 amino acids. J was trimmed by 2 bases and V by 3 bases; bases with no gene match: 7. CDR3 sequence: CAISESPGTGAGANVLTF. CDR3 sequence (DNA): TGTGCCATCAGTGAAAGTCCCGGGACAGGGGCTGGGGCCAACGTCCTGACTTTC.

This clonotype was observed a few times. The CDR3: CASSLGGTITDTQYF. Here the CDR3 DNA reads TGCGCCAGCAGCTTGGGGGGGACTATCACAGATACGCAGTATTTT. This sequence joins TRBV5-1 and TRBJ2-3; 7 positions agree with TRBD2. CDR1 is SGHRS, CDR2 YFSETQ, per germline. V lost 0 bases to trimming and J lost 2 bases; unmatched junction nucleotides: 3. The CDR3 runs to 15 residues.

V and J are TRBV2 and TRBJ2-4; weak D call: TRBD1 (6 bases). V was pared by 3 bases and J by 13 bases, with 13 bases between. The CDR3 has 12 residues. Germline loops: CDR1 SNHLY, CDR2 FYNNEI. The CDR3 loop is CASSDPGQRQYF. The CDR3 nucleotides read TGTGCCAGCAGTGACCCCGGACAGAGACAGTACTTC.

This sequence joins TRBV7-3 and TRBJ2-5; D is unresolved. The germline V and J ends were trimmed by 6 bases and 11 bases, with 16 bases remaining between them. Germline V gene lookup returns CDR1 SGHTA and CDR2 FQGTGA. This CDR3 is built from 12 residues. CDR3 in amino acids: CASSYLNDGQYF. CDR3 sequence (DNA): TGTGCCAGCAGTTACTTGAATGATGGGCAGTACTTC.

V is TRBV10-3 and J is TRBJ2-7; tentatively, D is TRBD1 (5 bases). Germline loops: CDR1 ENHRY, CDR2 SYGVKD. The ends were cut back, 6 bases at V and 3 bases at J, with 15 bases in the middle. CDR3 length: 14 residues. CDR3 nucleotides: TGTGCCATCAGCACAGGAGATGGTGTCTACGAGCAGTACTTC. This translates into CAISTGDGVYEQYF.

The chain is built from TRBV7-2 and TRBJ2-2; D possibly uses TRBD1 or TRBD2 (5 bases each). V lost 0 bases and J 1 base, leaving 12 bases between the germline ends. Germline V CDR1 and CDR2: SGHTA, FQGNSA. The CDR3 has 17 amino acids. CDR3 region: CASSLAQGTKNTGELFF. For the CDR3, the DNA is TGTGCCAGCAGCTTAGCGCAAGGGACGAAGAACACCGGGGAGCTGTTTTTT.

This clonotype appeared once. This chain joins TRBV7-8 and TRBJ2-2; unclear D gene. The V end lost 3 bases, the J end lost 2 bases, and 19 bases lay between the germline ends. The CDR3 is made up of 18 amino acids. Per the germline V gene, CDR1 is SGHVS and CDR2 is FQNEAQ. CDR3 coding DNA: TGTGCCAGCAGCTTTGATATCTCGATTCCCCCAAACACCGGGGAGCTGTTTTTT. This encodes CASSFDISIPPNTGELFF.

This clonotype was counted between two and nine times. The gene calls are TRBV20-1 and TRBJ2-7, with D perhaps matching TRBD1 (6 bases). The germline V gene encodes CDR1 DFQATT and CDR2 SNEGSKA (reference sequence). Trimming removed 5 bases at V and 6 bases at J, with 23 bases between. This CDR3 contains 15 residues. The CDR3 reads CSAGSNTGQLSEQYF. The CDR3 bases are TGCAGTGCTGGAAGTAATACAGGGCAACTTAGCGAGCAGTACTTC.

This clonotype was counted a few times. This chain uses TRBV7-9 with TRBJ1-1, with TRBD1 identical over 10 bases. Per the germline V gene, CDR1 is SEHNR and CDR2 is FQNEAQ (reference sequence). The ends lost 1 base at V and 3 bases at J; junction bases unmatched: 8. CDR3 length: 17 residues. CDR3 DNA sequence: TGTGCCAGCAGCTTAGTCGCGGACAGGGGGGGATACACTGAAGCTTTCTTT. Translated: CASSLVADRGGYTEAFF.

The chain links TRBV9 to TRBJ2-7; 8 bases map to TRBD1. Trimming at V came to 7 bases and at J to 4 bases, leaving 7 bases not matched to a gene. From germline, CDR1 is SGDLS and CDR2 YYNGEE. The CDR3 spans 13 residues. CDR3 in amino acids: CASGSDREYEQYF. The CDR3 bases are TGTGCCAGCGGCTCGGACAGGGAATACGAGCAGTACTTC.

This chain connects TRBV19 to TRBJ2-7; weak D call: TRBD1 (5 bases). CDR1 is LNHDA, CDR2 SQIVND, per germline (reference sequence). Trimming removed 8 bases from V and 1 base from J, with 15 bases in between. CDR3 length: 14 amino acids. CDR3 nucleotide sequence: TGTGCCAGTCGAAGGGGAAGTTCTTCCTACGAGCAGTACTTC. Its translation is CASRRGSSSYEQYF.

The chain has TRBV27 and TRBJ2-5, with D hard to call. Trimming pared 7 bases from V and 2 bases from J, leaving 14 bases between. The germline V gene encodes CDR1 MNHEY and CDR2 SMNVEV (reference sequence). The CDR3 length is 14 residues. This CDR3 reads CASTPSHGQETQYF. The CDR3 nucleotides read TGTGCCAGCACTCCAAGCCATGGGCAAGAGACCCAGTACTTC.

The chain joins TRBV28 to TRBJ2-1; TRBD1 matches 7 bases. Trimming cost V 4 bases and J 14 bases; bases outside gene matches: 8. Germline V gene sequence: CDR1 MDHEN, CDR2 SYDVKM. The CDR3 has 12 amino acids. The CDR3 nucleotides are TGTGCCAGCAGTTCCCGTACCGGGACAGAGTTCTTC. Its protein product is CASSSRTGTEFF.

This clonotype occurred once. This sequence joins TRBV19 and TRBJ2-6; a weak D match, TRBD1 (5 bases). The germline CDR1 and CDR2 sequences are LNHDA and SQIVND (reference sequence). The V and J ends lost 4 bases and 6 bases respectively, with 16 bases between them. This CDR3 contains 16 residues. The CDR3 bases are TGTGCCAGTAGTAGCAGGGAAAGTGGAGTGGCCAACGTCCTGACTTTC. This sequence encodes CASSSRESGVANVLTF.

CDR3 sequence reads: CASSYGDRIYSNQPQHF. The CDR3 DNA reads as TGTGCCAGCAGTTACGGTGACAGAATCTATAGCAATCAGCCCCAGCATTTT. The chain has TRBV6-2 or TRBV6-3 and TRBJ1-5; TRBD1 might be the D (5 bases). Deletions cut 2 bases from V and 0 bases from J, with 14 bases between. The CDR3 is made up of 17 amino acids. The V gene's germline CDR1 is MNHEY and CDR2 SVGEGT.

The chain has TRBV4-1 and TRBJ2-3; D not certain. CDR1 is MGHRA and CDR2 is YSYEKL in the germline V gene. V was shortened by 0 bases and J by 2 bases, with 15 bases between the two germline ends. The CDR3 loop spans 17 amino acids. The CDR3 DNA follows: TGCGCCAGCAGCCAAGAAGGGCCCGAGCCTCTCACAGATACGCAGTATTTT. This gives the protein CASSQEGPEPLTDTQYF.

This clonotype was counted a few times. This chain joins TRBV20-1 and TRBJ1-4; 9 positions agree with TRBD1. Trimming at V came to 0 bases and at J to 8 bases, leaving 4 bases not matched to a gene. Germline lookup yields CDR1 DFQATT and CDR2 SNEGSKA (reference sequence). The CDR3 is 14 residues long. The CDR3 nucleotides are TGCAGTGCTAGAGACGCCGGGACAGGGGAAAAACTGTTTTTT. This sequence encodes CSARDAGTGEKLFF.

The genes are TRBV20-1 and TRBJ1-1; D possibly corresponds to TRBD1 (6 bases). Germline V gene lookup returns CDR1 DFQATT and CDR2 SNEGSKA (reference sequence). V was trimmed by 5 bases and J by 6 bases, leaving 16 bases between them. The CDR3 has 13 residues. CDR3 DNA: TGCAGTGCTTCGAGATCAGGGGTGGCTGAAGCTTTCTTT. Amino acids: CSASRSGVAEAFF.